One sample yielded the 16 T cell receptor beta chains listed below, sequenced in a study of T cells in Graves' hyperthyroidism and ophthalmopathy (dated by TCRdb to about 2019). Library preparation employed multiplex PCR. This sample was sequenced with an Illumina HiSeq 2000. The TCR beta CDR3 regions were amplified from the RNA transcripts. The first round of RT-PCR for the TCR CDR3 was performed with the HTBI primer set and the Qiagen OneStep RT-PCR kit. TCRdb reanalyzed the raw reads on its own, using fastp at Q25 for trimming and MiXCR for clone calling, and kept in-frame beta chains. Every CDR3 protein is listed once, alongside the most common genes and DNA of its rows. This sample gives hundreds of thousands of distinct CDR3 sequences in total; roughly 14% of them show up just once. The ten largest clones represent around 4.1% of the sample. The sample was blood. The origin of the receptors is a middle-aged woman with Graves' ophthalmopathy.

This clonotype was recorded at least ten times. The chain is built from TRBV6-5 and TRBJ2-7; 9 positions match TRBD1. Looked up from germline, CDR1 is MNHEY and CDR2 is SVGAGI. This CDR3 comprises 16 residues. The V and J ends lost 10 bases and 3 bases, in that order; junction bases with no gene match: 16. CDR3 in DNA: TGTGCCACTATGGACAGGGGAATGGCGAGGAGCTACGAGCAGTACTTC. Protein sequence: CATMDRGMARSYEQYF.

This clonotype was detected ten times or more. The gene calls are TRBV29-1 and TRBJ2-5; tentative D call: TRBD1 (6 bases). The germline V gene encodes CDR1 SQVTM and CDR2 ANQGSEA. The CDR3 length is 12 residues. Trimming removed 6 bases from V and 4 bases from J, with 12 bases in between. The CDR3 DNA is TGCAGCGTCCTCAGGGGTGGAGAGACCCAGTACTTC. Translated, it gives CSVLRGGETQYF. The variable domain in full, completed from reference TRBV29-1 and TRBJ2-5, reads SAVISQKPSRDICQRGTSLTIQCQVDSQVTMMFWYRQQPGQSLTLIATANQGSEATYESGFVIDKFPISRPNLTFSTLTVSNMSPEDSSIYLCSVLRGGETQYFGPGTRLLVL.

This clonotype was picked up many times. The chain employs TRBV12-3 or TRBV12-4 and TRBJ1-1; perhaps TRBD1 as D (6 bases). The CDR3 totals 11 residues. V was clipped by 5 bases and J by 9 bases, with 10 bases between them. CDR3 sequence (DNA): TGTGCCAGCAGTCCCGGACAGAAAGCTTTCTTT. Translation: CASSPGQKAFF.

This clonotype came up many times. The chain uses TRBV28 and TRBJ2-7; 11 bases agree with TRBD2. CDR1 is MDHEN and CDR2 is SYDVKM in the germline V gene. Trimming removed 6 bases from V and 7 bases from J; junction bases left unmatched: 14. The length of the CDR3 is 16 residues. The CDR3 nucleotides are TGTGCCAGCAGAGAAAGTTTAGCGGGAGGGCCAGGAGAGCAGTACTTC. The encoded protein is CASRESLAGGPGEQYF.

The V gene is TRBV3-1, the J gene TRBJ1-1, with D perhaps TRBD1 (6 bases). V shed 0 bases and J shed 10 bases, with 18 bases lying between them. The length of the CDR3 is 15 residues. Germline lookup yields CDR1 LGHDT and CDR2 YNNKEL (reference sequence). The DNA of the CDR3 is TGTGCCAGCAGCCAAGAAACAGGGAAGGCGTCTGGAGCTTTCTTT. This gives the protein CASSQETGKASGAFF.

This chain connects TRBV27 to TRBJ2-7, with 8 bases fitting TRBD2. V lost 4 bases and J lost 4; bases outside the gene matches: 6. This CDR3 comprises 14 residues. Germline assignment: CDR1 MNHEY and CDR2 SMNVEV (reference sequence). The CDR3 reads CASSSSGSMYEQYF. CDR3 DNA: TGTGCCAGCAGTTCCAGCGGGAGTATGTACGAGCAGTACTTC.

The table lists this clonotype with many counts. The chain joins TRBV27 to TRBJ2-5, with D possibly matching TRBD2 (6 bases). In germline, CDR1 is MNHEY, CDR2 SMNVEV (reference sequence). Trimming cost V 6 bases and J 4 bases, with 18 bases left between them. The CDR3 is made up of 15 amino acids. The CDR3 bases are TGTGCCAGCAGCCGGCTGGGGGGTTTTGGAGAGACCCAGTACTTC. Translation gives CASSRLGGFGETQYF.

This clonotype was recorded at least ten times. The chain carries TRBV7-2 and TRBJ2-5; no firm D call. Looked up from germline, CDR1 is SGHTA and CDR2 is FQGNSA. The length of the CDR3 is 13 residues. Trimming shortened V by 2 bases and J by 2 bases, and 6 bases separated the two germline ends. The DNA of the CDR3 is TGTGCCAGCAGCTTACATGTACAAGAGACCCAGTACTTC. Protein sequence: CASSLHVQETQYF.

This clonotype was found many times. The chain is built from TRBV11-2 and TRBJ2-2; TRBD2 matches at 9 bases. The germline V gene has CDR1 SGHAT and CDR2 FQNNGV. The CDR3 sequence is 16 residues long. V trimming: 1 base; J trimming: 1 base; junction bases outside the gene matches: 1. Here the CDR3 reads CASSLGSGRNTGELFF. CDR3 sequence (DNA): TGTGCCAGCAGCTTAGGTAGCGGGAGGAACACCGGGGAGCTGTTTTTT.

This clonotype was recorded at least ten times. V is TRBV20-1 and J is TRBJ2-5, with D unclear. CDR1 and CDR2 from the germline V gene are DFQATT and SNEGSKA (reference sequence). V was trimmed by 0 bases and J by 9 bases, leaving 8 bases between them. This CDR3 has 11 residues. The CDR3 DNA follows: TGCAGTGCTAGAGATGGCGTGTCCCAGTACTTC. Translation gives CSARDGVSQYF.

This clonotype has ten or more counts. The CDR3 loop is CASSFRTSNTGELFF. In nucleotides, the CDR3 is TGTGCCAGCAGTTTCCGGACCTCGAACACCGGGGAGCTGTTTTTT. The V and J genes are TRBV6-5 and TRBJ2-2; D remains unclear. This CDR3 has 15 amino acids. The V end was cut by 4 bases, the J end by 0 bases, with 9 bases between. Germline assignment: CDR1 MNHEY and CDR2 SVGAGI.

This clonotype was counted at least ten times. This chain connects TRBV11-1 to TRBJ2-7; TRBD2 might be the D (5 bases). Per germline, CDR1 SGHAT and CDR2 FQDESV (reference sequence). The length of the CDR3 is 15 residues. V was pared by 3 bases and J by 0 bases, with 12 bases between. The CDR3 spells CASSFWRVSSYEQYF. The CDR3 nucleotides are TGTGCCAGCAGCTTTTGGCGGGTGAGCTCCTACGAGCAGTACTTC.

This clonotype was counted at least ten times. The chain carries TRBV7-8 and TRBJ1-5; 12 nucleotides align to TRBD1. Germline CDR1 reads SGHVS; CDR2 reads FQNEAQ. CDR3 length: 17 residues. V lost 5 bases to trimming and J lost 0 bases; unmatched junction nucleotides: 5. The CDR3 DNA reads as TGTGCCAGCAGCCGGGACAGGGGGCCATATAGCAATCAGCCCCAGCATTTT. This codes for CASSRDRGPYSNQPQHF.

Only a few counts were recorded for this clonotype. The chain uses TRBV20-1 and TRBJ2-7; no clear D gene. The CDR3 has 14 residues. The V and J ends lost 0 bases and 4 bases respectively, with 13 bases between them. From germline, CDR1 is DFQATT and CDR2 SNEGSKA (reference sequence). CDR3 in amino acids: CSARDVDGPYEQYF. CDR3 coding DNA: TGCAGTGCTAGAGATGTAGACGGTCCTTACGAGCAGTACTTC.

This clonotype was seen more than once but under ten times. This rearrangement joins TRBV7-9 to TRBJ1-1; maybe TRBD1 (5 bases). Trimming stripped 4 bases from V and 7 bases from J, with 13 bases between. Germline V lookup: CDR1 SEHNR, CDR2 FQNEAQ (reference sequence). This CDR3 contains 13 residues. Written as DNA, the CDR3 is TGTGCCAGCAGCTCAGAACCGGGACTTGAAGCTTTCTTT. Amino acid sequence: CASSSEPGLEAFF.

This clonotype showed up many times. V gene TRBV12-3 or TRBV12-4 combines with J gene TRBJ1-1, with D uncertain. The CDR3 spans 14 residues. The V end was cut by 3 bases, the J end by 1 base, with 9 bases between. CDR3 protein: CASSLGRENTEAFF. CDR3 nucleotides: TGTGCCAGCAGTTTGGGTCGTGAGAACACTGAAGCTTTCTTT.